This TCR beta chain was recovered during a study of T cells in localized non-small cell lung cancer. General observations from the study: Clonality of T cells reached its maximum in uninvolved adjacent lung, surpassing tumor. Longer overall survival accompanied higher blood T cell density. Analysis by sequencing included only one tumor region, so heterogeneity remains possible.

The CDR3 consists of 15 residues. Germline lookup yields CDR1 MNHEY and CDR2 SMNVEV (reference sequence). Trimming removed 5 bases at V and 0 bases at J, with 13 bases between. A note on this clone: Its antigen is still unknown.

This table comes from immunoSEQ multiplex PCR, and its TCRdb copy is limited to in-frame clones, with some not included. The table includes around 78,000 clones, approximately 80% detected once. The V gene is TRBV27, the J gene TRBJ1-2, with D unclear. The sequence came from a female donor aged 60 or older with stage I lung adenocarcinoma. Here the sequenced sample was peripheral blood, taken before any cancer treatment. The CDR3 spells CASSQTAAANYGYTF. The CDR3 region has the DNA TGTGCCAGCAGTCAAACGGCAGCCGCTAACTATGGCTACACCTTC.